This T cell receptor beta chain was captured in a study of CD8 T cells in Susac syndrome. To note about this clonotype: At one of its ends the junction is not consistent with the germline gene, which may arise from a read error.

Random hexamers were used to reverse transcribe the RNA input (0.5 to 1 ug). One entry per CDR3 protein results from TCRdb running MiXCR on the immunoSEQ multiplex PCR reads. The sample contains about 150,000 distinct CDR3 sequences, approximately 95% of which appear only once. CDR1 and CDR2 from the germline V gene are DFQATT and SNEGSKA (reference sequence). The CDR3 runs to 8 residues. The J gene is TRBJ1-2, the V gene TRBV20-1; D is unresolved. The sequencing input was CD4+ T cells from PBMCs. The sequence derives from a human donor with Susac syndrome. The CDR3 loop is CSATHWAF. CDR3 in DNA: TGCAGTGCCACACATTGGGCCTTC.